This T cell receptor beta chain was captured in a study of beta chain features in type 1 diabetes. A remark on this clone: Its antigen remains unidentified.

The length of the CDR3 is 13 residues. With 4 bases clipped from V and 5 bases from J, the junction kept 4 bases outside the gene matches. Germline V lookup: CDR1 SGHRS, CDR2 YFSETQ. Expressed TCRB transcripts were sequenced because the entire RNA isolate underwent reverse transcription. Repertoires were generated with immunoSEQ multiplex PCR, while TCRdb's copy carries only in-frame clones and drops some. The sample holds a few hundred thousand clones; 16% are singletons and the top ten take more than 0.075%. Sampling consisted of one heparinised blood draw per donor, averaging roughly 110 mL. General study results and limits: Moderately but significantly shorter TCRB CDR3s were found in Type 1 diabetes patients in all four CD4+ subsets. Relative to healthy donors, patients appeared to have naive, central memory and Treg TCRB repertoires that were more similar. PCR might pick shorter templates more often, in the same way for patients and controls.

The sample taken for sequencing was naive CD4+ T cells from blood. V and J are TRBV5-1 and TRBJ2-3; 7 bases are shared with TRBD1. The source of this sequence is a man younger than 40 with type 1 diabetes. In nucleotides, the CDR3 is TGCGCCAGCAGCGACAGGGCAAAAGATACGCAGTATTTT. It is translated as CASSDRAKDTQYF.